This T cell receptor (beta chain) was identified in a study of blood T cell repertoires in COVID-19. The germline V and J ends were trimmed by 5 bases and 2 bases, with 17 bases remaining between them. This CDR3 is built from 16 residues. Per the germline V gene, CDR1 is SGHDT and CDR2 is YYEEEE. Here immunoSEQ multiplex PCR was the method, and the copy in TCRdb shows in-frame clones only, minus some. Here the sample spans roughly 200,000 clones, about 78% being singletons. The genes are TRBV5-6 and TRBJ2-1; weak D call: TRBD1 (6 bases). The source material was peripheral blood. The sequence was collected from a woman in her forties or fifties with active or convalescent COVID-19. The CDR3 protein is CASSLQTGSTYNEQFF. CDR3 coding DNA: TGTGCCAGCAGTCTTCAAACAGGGAGCACCTACAATGAGCAGTTCTTC.